One and the same sample provided the 6 T cell receptor beta chains below, sequenced in a study of cytomegalovirus exposure and HLA in healthy donors. PCR primers comprised 60 Vbeta and 13 Jbeta primers. The assay was immunoSEQ multiplex PCR, and TCRdb's table has in-frame clones only and misses some. Of approximately 140,000 clones listed, roughly four fifths are singletons. Sequencing input: PBMCs. The receptors stem from a man aged 18 to 30 in good health and CMV-seropositive.

V gene TRBV7-9 combines with J gene TRBJ1-6; D remains ambiguous. Germline lookup yields CDR1 SEHNR and CDR2 FQNEAQ (reference sequence). V was pared by 5 bases and J by 7 bases, with 12 bases between. This CDR3 has 14 residues. The CDR3 is CASSPTAGNSPLHF. The CDR3 coding sequence is TGTGCCAGCAGCCCCACGGCGGGGAATTCACCCCTCCACTTT.

V and J are TRBV7-2 and TRBJ2-7; 9 bases agree with TRBD1. This CDR3 has 16 amino acids. Germline assignment: CDR1 SGHTA and CDR2 FQGNSA. V lost 5 bases to trimming and J lost 4 bases; unmatched junction nucleotides: 12. CDR3 in DNA: TGTGCCAGCAGCCCTAGGCCGGGACAGGGTAGGTACGAGCAGTACTTC. It codes for CASSPRPGQGRYEQYF.

The chain links TRBV19 to TRBJ1-5; D may be TRBD1 (6 bases). The CDR3 totals 15 residues. Trimming removed 3 bases at V and 4 bases at J, with 13 bases between. Germline CDR1 is LNHDA and CDR2 is SQIVND (reference sequence). The CDR3 DNA reads as TGTGCCAGTAGTATCGCGACAGGCAGAAATCAGCCCCAGCATTTT. Translated, it gives CASSIATGRNQPQHF.

The V and J genes are TRBV11-2 and TRBJ2-2, with 12 bases that match TRBD2. The CDR3 loop spans 18 amino acids. Germline V gene lookup returns CDR1 SGHAT and CDR2 FQNNGV. The junction had 9 bases not matched to a gene; V was cut back by 5 bases and J by 2 bases. The CDR3 loop is CASSVGGLAGLNTGELFF. DNA for the CDR3: TGTGCCAGCAGCGTAGGGGGACTAGCGGGCTTAAACACCGGGGAGCTGTTTTTT.

The rearrangement links TRBV28 to TRBJ2-6; 9 positions agree with TRBD1. Germline V lookup: CDR1 MDHEN, CDR2 SYDVKM. The CDR3 runs to 16 residues. V was clipped by 4 bases and J by 1 base; unmatched bases: 2. CDR3 protein: CASSSQGASGANVLTF. The CDR3, as DNA: TGTGCCAGCAGTTCACAGGGGGCGTCTGGGGCCAACGTCCTGACTTTC.

The chain uses TRBV5-4 and TRBJ2-5; D not resolved. V shed 4 bases and J shed 7 bases, with 17 bases lying between them. Germline V gene sequence: CDR1 SGHNT, CDR2 YYREEE (reference sequence). The CDR3 contains 14 residues. The CDR3 bases are TGTGCCAGCAGCCCTGACCTCGAACCGGGGACCCAGTACTTC. This translates into CASSPDLEPGTQYF.